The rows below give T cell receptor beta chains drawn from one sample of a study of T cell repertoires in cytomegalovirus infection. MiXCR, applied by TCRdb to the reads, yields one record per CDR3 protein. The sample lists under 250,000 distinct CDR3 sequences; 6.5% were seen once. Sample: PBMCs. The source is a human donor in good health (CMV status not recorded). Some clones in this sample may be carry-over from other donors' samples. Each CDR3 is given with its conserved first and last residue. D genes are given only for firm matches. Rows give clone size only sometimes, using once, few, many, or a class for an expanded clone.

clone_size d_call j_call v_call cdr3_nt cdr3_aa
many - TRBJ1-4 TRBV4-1 TGCGCCAGCAGCCGGCCTTATACGGGAACTAATGAAAAACTGTTTTTT CASSRPYTGTNEKLFF
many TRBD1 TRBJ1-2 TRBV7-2 TGTGCCAGCAGCGTTAAGACAGGGACCGTTTATGGCTACACCTTC CASSVKTGTVYGYTF
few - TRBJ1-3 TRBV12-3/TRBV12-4 TGTGGTTCCTCCCAGTACTCTGGAAACACCATATATTTT CGSSQYSGNTIYF
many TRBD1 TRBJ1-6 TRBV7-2 TGTGCCAGCAGCATCAGACAGGGCGGTTCACCCCTCCACTTT CASSIRQGGSPLHF
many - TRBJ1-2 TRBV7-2 TGTGCCAGCACCCCTCAGGCAGGGCAGCCTAACTATGGCTACACCTTC CASTPQAGQPNYGYTF
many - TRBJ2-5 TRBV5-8 TGTGCCAGCCGCACGTTGCAGGGGTGGTGGACCCAGTACTTC CASRTLQGWWTQYF
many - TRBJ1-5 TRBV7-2 TGTGCCAGCAGCCCCCGCAGGGGCAATCAGCCCCAGCATTTT CASSPRRGNQPQHF
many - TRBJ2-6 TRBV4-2 TGTGCCAGCAGCCAAGAGACGGGCCGCTCTGGGGCCAACGTCCTGACTTTC CASSQETGRSGANVLTF
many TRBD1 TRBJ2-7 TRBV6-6 TGTGCCAGCAGTCGACTGGACAGGGGACGAAACTCCTACGAGCAGTACTTC CASSRLDRGRNSYEQYF
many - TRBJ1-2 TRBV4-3 TGCGCCAGCAGCCAAGACCGTGAGGGCTATGGCTACACCTTC CASSQDREGYGYTF
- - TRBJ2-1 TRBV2 TGTGCCATCCTTGACGGGGAGCAGTTCTTC CAILDGEQFF
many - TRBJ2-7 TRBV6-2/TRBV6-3 TGTGCCAGCAGTTACTTTAGAGGGGAGCAGTACTTC CASSYFRGEQYF
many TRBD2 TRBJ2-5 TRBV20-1 TGCAGTGCTAGAGATAGCGGGGGGATCCAAGAGACCCAGTACTTC CSARDSGGIQETQYF
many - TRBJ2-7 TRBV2 TGTGCCAGCAGTGAATGGGCGGACCGTAGCTCCTACGAGCAGTACTTC CASSEWADRSSYEQYF
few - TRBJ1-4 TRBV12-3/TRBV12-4 TGTGCCAGCAGTTCACAGGGAAATGAAAAACTGTTTTTT CASSSQGNEKLFF
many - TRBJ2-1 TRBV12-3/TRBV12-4 TGTGCCAGCAGAGGACAGAATTCCTACAATGAGCAGTTCTTC CASRGQNSYNEQFF
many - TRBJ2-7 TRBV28 TGTGCCAGCAGTTCGCAAAGGGTCCATTTCGAGCAGTACTTC CASSSQRVHFEQYF
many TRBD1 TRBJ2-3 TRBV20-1 TGCAGTGCTAGAGATTCGGGACAGGGCACAGATACGCAGTATTTT CSARDSGQGTDTQYF
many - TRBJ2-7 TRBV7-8 TGTGCCAGCAGCCCGCTATCCGACGCGGGGCAGTACTTC CASSPLSDAGQYF
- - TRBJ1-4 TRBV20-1 TGCAGTGCTAGCTCTGGGGCAGAAAAACTGTTTTTT CSASSGAEKLFF
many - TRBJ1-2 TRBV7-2 TGTGCCAGCAGCTTCGGGGGGGCGGAAGGCTACACCTTC CASSFGGAEGYTF
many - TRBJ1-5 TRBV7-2 TGTGCCAGCAGCCAAAGCGGGGCTATGAATCAGCCCCAGCATTTT CASSQSGAMNQPQHF